These 7 T cell receptor beta chains originate from one sample sequenced in a study of blood T cell repertoires in COVID-19. Assay used: immunoSEQ multiplex PCR; TCRdb lists only in-frame clones, some missing. Counted here are approximately 240,000 clones, around nine tenths occurring once; the ten biggest clones make up 2% to 2.5%. Sequencing input: peripheral blood. Receptors were obtained from a woman in her thirties or forties who had recovered from COVID-19.

This clone was counted a single time. The chain is built from TRBV19 and TRBJ2-3; D unresolved. CDR3 size: 16 residues. V shed 3 bases and J shed 0 bases, with 13 bases lying between them. The germline CDR1 and CDR2 sequences are LNHDA and SQIVND (reference sequence). The CDR3 nucleotides are TGTGCCAGTAGTATCACGGTTGGGCCAAGCACAGATACGCAGTATTTT. Amino acid sequence: CASSITVGPSTDTQYF. The entire variable domain, with the rest obtained from reference TRBV19 and TRBJ2-3, is as follows: DGGITQSPKYLFRKEGQNVTLSCEQNLNHDAMYWYRQDPGQGLRLIYYSQIVNDFQKGDIAEGYSVSREKKESFPLTVTSAQKNPTAFYLCASSITVGPSTDTQYFGPGTRLTVL.

The CDR3 here is CASRQQGAQGEKLFF. The DNA of the CDR3 is TGTGCCAGCAGACAACAGGGGGCGCAGGGAGAAAAACTGTTTTTT. The rearrangement links TRBV2 to TRBJ1-4; 9 bases match TRBD1. J gave up 8 bases and V 6 bases, and 10 bases lay outside the gene matches. CDR3 size: 15 residues. CDR1 is SNHLY and CDR2 is FYNNEI in the germline V gene. The full variable domain, in which reference TRBV2 and TRBJ1-4 provide the parts outside the CDR3, is EPEVTQTPSHQVTQMGQEVILRCVPISNHLYFYWYRQILGQKVEFLVSFYNNEISEKSEIFDDQFSVERPDGSNFTLKIRSTKLEDSAMYFCASRQQGAQGEKLFFGSGTQLSVL.

J is TRBJ2-7 and V is TRBV4-3; 7 bases are shared with TRBD1. The CDR3 is 15 residues long. Looked up from germline, CDR1 is LGHNA and CDR2 is YSLEER. The junction had 6 bases not matched to a gene; V was cut back by 4 bases and J by 0 bases. CDR3: CASSRTQGNSYEQYF. CDR3 nucleotides: TGCGCCAGCAGCCGGACACAGGGGAACTCCTACGAGCAGTACTTC.

This clone was seen a single time. The rearrangement joins TRBV11-2 to TRBJ2-7, with TRBD2 matching over 9 bases. The germline CDR1 and CDR2 sequences are SGHAT and FQNNGV. With V trimmed by 5 bases and J by 0 bases, 8 bases remained unmatched. This CDR3 is 16 amino acids long. CDR3: CASSADSGGFSYEQYF. The CDR3 DNA reads as TGTGCCAGCAGCGCCGATAGCGGGGGTTTCTCCTACGAGCAGTACTTC.

The chain recombines TRBV24-1 with TRBJ1-2; no reliable D call. Deletions cut 9 bases from V and 1 base from J, with 8 bases between. This CDR3 region has 12 residues. CDR1 and CDR2 (germline): KGHDR, SFDVKD. CDR3 sequence (DNA): TGTGCCACCGAGGATCTTAACTATGGCTACACCTTC. This codes for CATEDLNYGYTF.

The gene calls are TRBV11-2 and TRBJ2-7; 9 bases fit TRBD1. Germline V gives CDR1 SGHAT, CDR2 FQNNGV. The CDR3 runs to 14 residues. V gave up 4 bases and J gave up 2 bases; unmatched junction bases: 3. The CDR3 region is CASSSDRGTYEQYF. In DNA, the CDR3 is TGTGCCAGCAGCTCCGACAGGGGGACCTACGAGCAGTACTTC.

The count of this clone is one. This chain joins TRBV7-8 and TRBJ2-3; no clear D. The CDR3 length is 14 residues. Deletions cut 3 bases from V and 6 bases from J, with 13 bases between. Germline CDR1 is SGHVS and CDR2 is FQNEAQ. DNA for the CDR3: TGTGCCAGCAGCTTGGCAAGCCCAGGTGATACGCAGTATTTT. Its translation is CASSLASPGDTQYF. Looking up the rest from reference TRBV7-8 and TRBJ2-3 gives the full variable domain: GAGVSQSPRYKVAKRGQDVALRCDPISGHVSLFWYQQALGQGPEFLTYFQNEAQLDKSGLPSDRFFAERPEGSVSTLKIQRTQQEDSAVYLCASSLASPGDTQYFGPGTRLTVL.